The source of this T cell receptor beta chain is a study of Ad26.COV2.S vaccination and SARS-CoV-2 variants. Sequencing was performed with immunoSEQ multiplex PCR; in TCRdb, only in-frame clones are kept and a portion is missing. Found here are roughly 350,000 clones, less than 90% of them singletons; the top ten hold approximately 11%. Documented treatment: roughly 18 received Ad26.COV2.S at low or high dose, single or two shots; several received placebo; per-sample allocation not given. Day 63 after the first injection of vaccine or placebo was the sampling time. Germline assignment: CDR1 MGHDK and CDR2 SYGVNS. The V gene end was trimmed by 2 bases and the J gene end by 6 bases; junction bases not matched to a gene: 5. The CDR3 spans 14 residues.

Sequences were derived from peripheral blood, sampled in a trial of Ad26.COV2.S vaccine versus placebo. The V gene is TRBV25-1, the J gene TRBJ2-3, with 7 nucleotides matching TRBD1. The TCR sequence derives from a person aged 18-65 years who received the Ad26.COV2.S COVID-19 vaccine or a placebo. The CDR3 region is CASSERGPVDTQYF. CDR3 sequence (DNA): TGTGCCAGCAGTGAAAGGGGGCCGGTCGATACGCAGTATTTT.